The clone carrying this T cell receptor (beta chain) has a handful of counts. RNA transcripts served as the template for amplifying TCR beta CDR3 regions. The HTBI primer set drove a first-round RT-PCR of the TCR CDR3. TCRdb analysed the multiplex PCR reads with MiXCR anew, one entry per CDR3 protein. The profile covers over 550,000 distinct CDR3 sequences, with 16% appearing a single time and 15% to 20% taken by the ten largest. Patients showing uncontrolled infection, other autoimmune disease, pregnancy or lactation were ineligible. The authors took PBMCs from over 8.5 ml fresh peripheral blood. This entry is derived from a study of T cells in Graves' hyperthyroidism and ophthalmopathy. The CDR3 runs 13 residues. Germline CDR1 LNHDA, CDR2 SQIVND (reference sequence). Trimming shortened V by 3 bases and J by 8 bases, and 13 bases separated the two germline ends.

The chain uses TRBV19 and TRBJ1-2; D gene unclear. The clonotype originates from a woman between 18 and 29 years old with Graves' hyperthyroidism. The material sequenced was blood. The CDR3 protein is CASSIEELRGYTF. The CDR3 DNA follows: TGTGCCAGTAGTATCGAGGAATTAAGAGGCTACACCTTC.